These 32 T cell receptor beta chains originate from one sample sequenced in a study of OX40 agonist ivuxolimab in advanced cancers. Sequencing used immunoSEQ multiplex PCR; TCRdb keeps in-frame clones, though not all of them. The data show more than 55,000 clones, roughly 85% seen once. Sequenced material: CD4+ or CD8+ T cells sorted from blood, taken in a trial of the OX40 agonist ivuxolimab. The receptors originated from an adult with an advanced solid tumor such as melanoma, head and neck, liver or kidney cancer.

The rearrangement joins TRBV6-6 to TRBJ2-3; no reliable D call. Trimming took off 8 bases at V and 6 bases at J, with 12 bases between the two ends. The CDR3 totals 12 residues. In germline, CDR1 is MNHNY, CDR2 SVGAGI (reference sequence). The CDR3 DNA follows: TGTGCCAGCGGACGCGTAGGGGATACGCAGTATTTT. Translating gives CASGRVGDTQYF.

This clone turned up a few times. The rearrangement uses TRBV15 and TRBJ1-2; D is unresolved. Trimming shortened V by 0 bases and J by 5 bases, and 4 bases separated the two germline ends. Germline V CDR1 and CDR2: LNHNV, YYDKDF (reference sequence). The length of the CDR3 is 12 residues. The CDR3 DNA reads TGTGCCACCAGCAGAGATACGTATGGCTACACCTTC. Translating it yields CATSRDTYGYTF.

V gene TRBV11-2 combines with J gene TRBJ2-1; 10 bases are a match to TRBD1. Germline values: CDR1 SGHAT, CDR2 FQNNGV. The CDR3 totals 15 residues. V lost 5 bases to trimming and J lost 4 bases; unmatched junction nucleotides: 5. Written as DNA, the CDR3 is TGTGCCAGCAGCGAGGGACAGGGGATGTACAATGAGCAGTTCTTC. It specifies CASSEGQGMYNEQFF.

Turning to this clone: This same CDR3 is encoded by further DNA sequences in the sample. V is TRBV5-1 and J is TRBJ2-5; 12 nucleotides match TRBD2. There are 15 residues in the CDR3. Germline-derived CDR1 and CDR2 are SGHRS and YFSETQ. V trimming: 0 bases; J trimming: 5 bases; junction bases outside the gene matches: 2. This CDR3 is CASSLGLAGVETQYF. In DNA form, the CDR3 reads TGCGCCAGCAGCTTGGGACTAGCGGGAGTTGAGACCCAGTACTTC. Full variable domain (rest looked up from reference TRBV5-1 and TRBJ2-5): KAGVTQTPRYLIKTRGQQVTLSCSPISGHRSVSWYQQTPGQGLQFLFEYFSETQRNKGNFPGRFSGRQFSNSRSEMNVSTLELGDSALYLCASSLGLAGVETQYFGPGTRLLVL.

Here the CDR3 reads CASSLALGNIQYF. The CDR3 nucleotides are TGTGCCAGCAGCTTAGCTTTAGGAAACATTCAGTACTTC. V gene TRBV7-3 combines with J gene TRBJ2-4; D is uncertain. With 2 bases removed from V and 6 bases from J, the gap between germline ends came to 8 bases. Germline lookup yields CDR1 SGHTA and CDR2 FQGTGA. This CDR3 is built from 13 residues.

The chain combines TRBV5-6 with TRBJ2-3; D not resolved. V lost 0 bases and J lost 1, with 9 bases in between. Germline CDR1 SGHDT, CDR2 YYEEEE. The CDR3 consists of 15 residues. In DNA, the CDR3 is TGTGCCAGCAGCTTGGCCCCGTTGGGCACAGATACGCAGTATTTT. Its translation is CASSLAPLGTDTQYF. Full variable domain (outside the CDR3, taken from reference TRBV5-6 and TRBJ2-3): DAGVTQSPTHLIKTRGQQVTLRCSPKSGHDTVSWYQQALGQGPQFIFQYYEEEERQRGNFPDRFSGHQFPNYSSELNVNALLLGDSALYLCASSLAPLGTDTQYFGPGTRLTVL.

The chain joins TRBV6-5 to TRBJ1-5; D may be TRBD1 (6 bases). The CDR3 has 15 amino acids. Germline values: CDR1 MNHEY, CDR2 SVGAGI. Trimming shortened V by 7 bases and J by 2 bases, and 15 bases separated the two germline ends. The CDR3 here is CASTQTGLGNQPQHF. DNA for the CDR3: TGTGCCAGCACGCAGACAGGTCTGGGCAATCAGCCCCAGCATTTT.

The chain couples TRBV5-1 to TRBJ2-1, with TRBD1 matching 8 bases. Germline trimming cut 0 bases from V and 7 bases from J; bases unmatched to any gene: 9. The germline CDR1 and CDR2 sequences are SGHRS and YFSETQ. This CDR3 is 16 amino acids long. The CDR3 is CASSLVGTGGGNEQFF. DNA for the CDR3: TGCGCCAGCAGCTTGGTCGGGACAGGTGGAGGTAATGAGCAGTTCTTC.

A single count supports this clone. The CDR3 DNA is TGTGCCAGCAGCTTACAGGGGGCTGGACAGGAGACCCAGTACTTC. Protein product: CASSLQGAGQETQYF. The chain links TRBV2 to TRBJ2-5, with 9 positions matching TRBD1. Germline V gene lookup returns CDR1 SNHLY and CDR2 FYNNEI. The ends lost 6 bases at V and 5 bases at J; junction bases unmatched: 10. The CDR3 has 15 amino acids.

The genes are TRBV7-8 and TRBJ1-4, with D perhaps matching TRBD1 (5 bases). Between the trimmed V and J ends, which lost 1 base and 8 bases, there was a span of 14 bases. Germline V lookup: CDR1 SGHVS, CDR2 FQNEAQ. There are 15 residues in the CDR3. The CDR3 bases are TGTGCCAGCAGCTTAGGTTCGGCAGGGTGGGAAAAACTGTTTTTT. It is translated as CASSLGSAGWEKLFF.

V and J are TRBV7-3 and TRBJ1-3; possibly TRBD1 for D (5 bases). V gave up 3 bases and J gave up 0 bases, with 9 bases separating them. The germline V gene encodes CDR1 SGHTA and CDR2 FQGTGA. CDR3 length: 15 amino acids. The CDR3 loop is CASSLGGTSGNTIYF. The CDR3 DNA is TGTGCCAGCAGCTTGGGGGGGACCTCTGGAAACACCATATATTTT. Together with reference TRBV7-3 and TRBJ1-3, the CDR3 gives the full variable domain: GAGVSQTPSNKVTEKGKYVELRCDPISGHTALYWYRQSLGQGPEFLIYFQGTGAADDSGLPNDRFFAVRPEGSVSTLKIQRTERGDSAVYLCASSLGGTSGNTIYFGEGSWLTVV.

The CDR3 sequence is CASSQGASGLREVTDTQYF. CDR3 nucleotide sequence: TGCGCCAGCAGCCAAGGGGCCTCTGGCTTGCGGGAGGTCACAGATACGCAGTATTTT. This chain joins TRBV4-1 and TRBJ2-3, with 8 bases identical to TRBD2. Unmatched junction bases numbered 14, after V lost 1 base and J lost 2 bases. Per the germline V gene, CDR1 is MGHRA and CDR2 is YSYEKL. This CDR3 is 19 amino acids long.

V usage is TRBV18 and J usage is TRBJ2-1; a weak D match, TRBD1 (6 bases). The length of the CDR3 is 14 residues. Per germline, CDR1 KGHSH and CDR2 LQKENI. The V end lost 3 bases, the J end lost 7 bases, and 13 bases lay between the germline ends. The CDR3 reads CASSPNRVGNEQFF. The CDR3 nucleotides are TGTGCCAGCTCACCTAACAGGGTAGGGAATGAGCAGTTCTTC.

The chain uses TRBV11-2 and TRBJ2-1; a weak D match, TRBD2 (6 bases). CDR3 size: 15 residues. Germline loops: CDR1 SGHAT, CDR2 FQNNGV. Trimming shortened V by 2 bases and J by 5 bases, and 13 bases separated the two germline ends. CDR3: CASSLSAGTDNEQFF. The CDR3 bases are TGTGCCAGCAGCTTATCGGCGGGGACTGACAATGAGCAGTTCTTC.

The chain combines TRBV10-2 with TRBJ2-1, with 7 bases identical to TRBD2. Germline V gives CDR1 WSHSY, CDR2 SAAADI. Trimming took 8 bases from V and 10 from J; bases not matched to a gene: 5. The CDR3 extends over 11 amino acids. The CDR3 loop reads CASRRESEQFF. The CDR3 DNA sequence: TGCGCCAGCCGGCGGGAGAGCGAGCAGTTCTTC.

This sequence joins TRBV2 and TRBJ2-2; no definite D call. Looked up from germline, CDR1 is SNHLY and CDR2 is FYNNEI. V dropped 7 bases and J dropped 1 base, with 13 bases sitting between them. The CDR3 sequence is 15 residues long. CDR3 in DNA: TGTGCCAGCATGAAGGGCGCGAGGAACACCGGGGAGCTGTTTTTT. It translates to CASMKGARNTGELFF.

This clone was recorded only once. The rearrangement links TRBV5-1 to TRBJ1-1; a weak D match, TRBD1 (6 bases). CDR3 length equals 15 residues. CDR1 SGHRS and CDR2 YFSETQ come from the germline V gene. Trimming cost V 4 bases and J 4 bases, with 17 bases left between them. DNA for the CDR3: TGCGCCAGCAGCCACGAAGGCCAGGGGTCCACTGAAGCTTTCTTT. This codes for CASSHEGQGSTEAFF.

This chain uses TRBV6-5 with TRBJ1-2; no clear D gene. The germline V and J ends were trimmed by 5 bases and 5 bases, with 9 bases remaining between them. Germline V gene lookup returns CDR1 MNHEY and CDR2 SVGAGI. This CDR3 is 12 amino acids long. The CDR3 here is CASSERGYGYTF. CDR3 DNA sequence: TGTGCCAGCAGTGAACGAGGGTATGGCTACACCTTC.

This clone has only one observation. The gene calls are TRBV7-8 and TRBJ1-1; D not certain. Germline-derived CDR1 and CDR2 are SGHVS and FQNEAQ. The CDR3 has 15 residues. Trimming cost V 1 base and J 0 bases, with 9 bases left between them. The CDR3 bases are TGTGCCAGCAGCTTAGGGCAGGCAATGAACACTGAAGCTTTCTTT. Translated: CASSLGQAMNTEAFF.

This clone was detected only once. The V call is TRBV7-2, the J call TRBJ1-2; TRBD1 matches 10 bases. The CDR3 has 17 residues. Germline V gene lookup returns CDR1 SGHTA and CDR2 FQGNSA. V shed 4 bases and J 2 bases; nucleotides not matched to a gene: 10. The CDR3 DNA reads TGTGCCAGCAGCTCTCGGACAGGGGGAGTCTCCAACTATGGCTACACCTTC. Translated: CASSSRTGGVSNYGYTF. Variable domain in full (rest from reference TRBV7-2 and TRBJ1-2): GAGVSQSPSNKVTEKGKDVELRCDPISGHTALYWYRQSLGQGLEFLIYFQGNSAPDKSGLPSDRFSAERTGGSVSTLTIQRTQQEDSAVYLCASSSRTGGVSNYGYTFGSGTRLTVV.

This chain connects TRBV23-1 to TRBJ2-1, with 7 bases lining up with TRBD2. TRBV23-1 is known as an ORF, though its function is uncertain. CDR3 length: 17 amino acids. The V segment lost 3 bases and the J segment 9 bases; nucleotides outside the gene matches: 17. The CDR3 sequence is CASSQVFTSDGYGEQFF. CDR3 bases: TGCGCCAGCAGTCAGGTTTTCACTAGCGATGGGTACGGTGAGCAGTTCTTC.

The V call is TRBV19, the J call TRBJ1-1, with 7 bases lining up with TRBD1. Trimming removed 10 bases from V and 6 bases from J; junction bases left unmatched: 8. Germline V gene lookup returns CDR1 LNHDA and CDR2 SQIVND (reference sequence). The CDR3 consists of 12 residues. CDR3 DNA: TGTGCCACCGAGGACAGGACTTCTGAAGCTTTCTTT. Translation: CATEDRTSEAFF.

The chain uses TRBV9 and TRBJ1-1, with D unclear. Germline V gives CDR1 SGDLS, CDR2 YYNGEE. This CDR3 comprises 14 residues. With 6 bases removed from V and 2 bases from J, the gap between germline ends came to 14 bases. As DNA, the CDR3 is TGTGCCAGCACCCGCACCAAGTTCAACACTGAAGCTTTCTTT. Its translation is CASTRTKFNTEAFF.

The rearrangement joins TRBV9 to TRBJ2-2; D uncertain. The V gene's germline CDR1 is SGDLS and CDR2 YYNGEE. The CDR3 totals 15 residues. V shed 5 bases and J shed 8 bases, with 19 bases lying between them. Here the CDR3 reads CASSRRRWDSGELFF. The DNA of the CDR3 is TGTGCCAGCAGTCGCCGGCGGTGGGATTCGGGGGAGCTGTTTTTT. Drawing the rest from reference TRBV9 and TRBJ2-2, the complete variable domain is DSGVTQTPKHLITATGQRVTLRCSPRSGDLSVYWYQQSLDQGLQFLIQYYNGEERAKGNILERFSAQQFPDLHSELNLSSLELGDSALYFCASSRRRWDSGELFFGEGSRLTVL.

V is TRBV30 and J is TRBJ2-1; no definite D call. V lost 2 bases and J lost 0, with 20 bases in between. This CDR3 has 18 amino acids. Germline V gene lookup returns CDR1 GTSNPN and CDR2 SVGIG (reference sequence). The CDR3 sequence: CAWSRSGMGRFSYNEQFF. CDR3 nucleotide sequence: TGTGCCTGGAGTCGGTCAGGCATGGGCCGGTTCTCCTACAATGAGCAGTTCTTC. Together with reference TRBV30 and TRBJ2-1, the CDR3 gives the full variable domain: SQTIHQWPATLVQPVGSPLSLECTVEGTSNPNLYWYRQAAGRGLQLLFYSVGIGQISSEVPQNLSASRPQDRQFILSSKKLLLSDSGFYLCAWSRSGMGRFSYNEQFFGPGTRLTVL.

This clone showed up just once. This sequence joins TRBV6-6 and TRBJ2-7, with TRBD2 identical over 11 bases. J gave up 7 bases and V 2 bases, and 10 bases lay outside the gene matches. The CDR3 runs to 16 residues. Germline CDR1 MNHNY, CDR2 SVGAGI (reference sequence). The CDR3 here is CASSYGGSGRAGEQYF. As DNA, the CDR3 is TGTGCCAGCAGTTACGGTGGTAGCGGGAGGGCTGGGGAGCAGTACTTC.

The chain uses TRBV4-1 and TRBJ2-3; D may be TRBD1 (6 bases). This CDR3 region has 16 residues. Deletions cut 0 bases from V and 4 bases from J, with 14 bases between. Germline CDR1 MGHRA, CDR2 YSYEKL. CDR3 protein: CASSQENRVYADTQYF. The CDR3 region has the DNA TGCGCCAGCAGCCAAGAAAACAGGGTCTACGCAGATACGCAGTATTTT.

V is TRBV5-4 and J is TRBJ2-5; TRBD1 agrees at 9 bases. Germline V gene lookup returns CDR1 SGHNT and CDR2 YYREEE (reference sequence). After removal of 4 bases from V and 5 bases from J, the junction contained 9 bases not matched to a gene. The CDR3 consists of 15 residues. As DNA, the CDR3 is TGTGCCAGCAGCGAAAAACAGGGGGCAGGGGAGACCCAGTACTTC. Protein product: CASSEKQGAGETQYF.

The genes are TRBV2 and TRBJ1-5, with a weak D call TRBD1 (6 bases). Trimming removed 7 bases at V and 2 bases at J, with 18 bases between. From germline, CDR1 is SNHLY and CDR2 FYNNEI. This CDR3 comprises 16 residues. The CDR3 DNA follows: TGTGCCAGCACCAGTGGGGGCCCGGGGGGCAATCAGCCCCAGCATTTT. It encodes CASTSGGPGGNQPQHF.

The rearrangement links TRBV18 to TRBJ2-5; possibly TRBD1 for D (6 bases). Germline CDR1 and CDR2: KGHSH and LQKENI. Trimming took off 0 bases at V and 5 bases at J, with 13 bases between the two ends. The CDR3 is made up of 15 amino acids. The CDR3 region is CASSPPGAESETQYF. The CDR3 DNA follows: TGTGCCAGCTCACCACCGGGGGCTGAATCGGAGACCCAGTACTTC.

This CDR3 reads CASSISGSPGELFF. CDR3 nucleotides: TGCGCCAGCAGCATTAGCGGGAGTCCCGGGGAGCTGTTTTTT. V is TRBV5-1 and J is TRBJ2-2, with 9 bases fitting TRBD2. The CDR3 totals 14 residues. CDR1 SGHRS and CDR2 YFSETQ come from the germline V gene. The V segment lost 4 bases and the J segment 6 bases; nucleotides outside the gene matches: 4.

The table lists this clone with a count of one. The rearrangement uses TRBV28 and TRBJ1-2; 8 bases agree with TRBD1. This CDR3 has 15 residues. The V and J ends lost 5 bases and 4 bases, in that order; junction bases with no gene match: 9. Per the germline V gene, CDR1 is MDHEN and CDR2 is SYDVKM. This CDR3 is CASSTRQGYLYGYTF. For the CDR3, the DNA is TGTGCCAGCAGTACTCGACAGGGGTATCTCTATGGCTACACCTTC.